These 10 T cell receptor beta chains were all obtained from the same sample, sequenced in a study of human T cells and chemical hapten exposure. The time point: patch test 1, 2 weeks after DPC sensitization. The treatment: therapeutic diphenylcyclopropenone sensitization with weekly scalp DPC. MiXCR was run by TCRdb on the RACE reads, yielding one entry per CDR3 protein. The sample comprises approximately 49,000 distinct CDR3 sequences, less than 10% of which are singletons, and 3.5% to 5.5% rests with the top ten. Source: whole blood, taken in connection with sensitization to the hapten diphenylcyclopropenone (DPC). These receptors were collected from a woman aged 45-65 years with alopecia areata. Some clones in this sample may be carry-over from other donors' samples.

This clonotype was seen only a few times. CDR3 DNA: TGTGCCAGCAGCGTACAGGGGGCCGATCCTTCGGATACGCAGTATTTT. It encodes CASSVQGADPSDTQYF. The chain recombines TRBV9 with TRBJ2-3; 8 bases map to TRBD1. Losses at the gene ends were 1 base for V and 6 bases for J; bases not matched to a gene: 10. Per the germline V gene, CDR1 is SGDLS and CDR2 is YYNGEE. CDR3 size: 16 residues.

V usage is TRBV15 and J usage is TRBJ1-4; 8 nucleotides match TRBD1. CDR1 is LNHNV, CDR2 YYDKDF, per germline (reference sequence). Trimming at V came to 9 bases and at J to 8 bases, leaving 5 bases not matched to a gene. The CDR3 covers 12 residues. The chain's CDR3 is CATQDRAEKLFF. The CDR3 DNA sequence: TGTGCCACGCAGGACAGGGCCGAAAAACTGTTTTTT.

This clonotype was recorded a few times. The gene calls are TRBV6-5 and TRBJ2-7; 8 bases match TRBD2. Germline trimming cut 4 bases from V and 0 bases from J; bases unmatched to any gene: 5. Germline values: CDR1 MNHEY, CDR2 SVGAGI. The CDR3 totals 15 residues. DNA of the CDR3: TGTGCCAGCAGTTCCCCGCGGGGGGCCTCCTACGAGCAGTACTTC. Translation: CASSSPRGASYEQYF.

This clonotype was observed a handful of times. This rearrangement joins TRBV5-1 to TRBJ2-6; D may be TRBD1 (5 bases). Looked up from germline, CDR1 is SGHRS and CDR2 is YFSETQ. The CDR3 covers 14 residues. The ends were cut back, 3 bases at V and 4 bases at J, with 8 bases in the middle. The CDR3 coding sequence is TGCGCCAGCAGCTCTTACAGGGGGGCCAACGTCCTGACTTTC. Its translation: CASSSYRGANVLTF.

About this clonotype: A much larger clone is a single base away; this may be a read error. No conserved phenylalanine or tryptophan ends this CDR3, so it is likely a read error. J is TRBJ1-1 and V is TRBV28, with D possibly TRBD1 on 5 matching bases. This CDR3 comprises 14 residues. V lost 8 bases and J lost 1, with 14 bases in between. The germline gives CDR1 MDHEN, CDR2 SYDVKM. CDR3 amino acids: CASSGPGPNTEAFL. CDR3 coding DNA: TGTGCCAGCTCAGGCCCAGGGCCGAACACTGAAGCTTTCTTA.

This clonotype has at least ten counts. This chain connects TRBV7-2 to TRBJ2-1; 13 nucleotides line up with TRBD2. The CDR3 has 17 amino acids. CDR1 is SGHTA, CDR2 FQGNSA, per germline. J lost 7 bases, V lost 5 bases, and 11 bases had no gene match. The CDR3, as DNA: TGTGCCAGCAGCATGTTAACCGGGACTAGCGGGAAAAATGAGCAGTTCTTC. Translation gives CASSMLTGTSGKNEQFF. The variable domain in full, completed from reference TRBV7-2 and TRBJ2-1, reads GAGVSQSPSNKVTEKGKDVELRCDPISGHTALYWYRQSLGQGLEFLIYFQGNSAPDKSGLPSDRFSAERTGGSVSTLTIQRTQQEDSAVYLCASSMLTGTSGKNEQFFGPGTRLTVL.

This clonotype has at least ten counts. The chain employs TRBV6-2 or TRBV6-3 and TRBJ1-5; D is unresolved. V lost 2 bases and J lost 0, with 17 bases in between. CDR3 length equals 18 residues. Germline lookup yields CDR1 MNHEY and CDR2 SVGEGT. As DNA, the CDR3 is TGTGCCAGCAGTTACCCTCGCCCTAGGAGCTATAGCAATCAGCCCCAGCATTTT. Translation gives CASSYPRPRSYSNQPQHF.

This clonotype occurred many times. J is TRBJ2-3 and V is TRBV2; the match to TRBD2 covers 10 bases. V was pared by 6 bases and J by 0 bases, with 0 bases of the junction left unmatched. Germline V gene lookup returns CDR1 SNHLY and CDR2 FYNNEI. The CDR3 spans 14 residues. The CDR3 bases are TGTGCCAGCAGGGGACTAGCGAGCACAGATACGCAGTATTTT. As protein: CASRGLASTDTQYF.

There are a few counts of this clonotype. This may arise from a read error, as a much more abundant clone is one base away. V and J are TRBV5-6 and TRBJ2-7; D is undetermined. Germline CDR1 SGHDT, CDR2 YYEEEE. The CDR3 sequence is 12 residues long. V gave up 0 bases and J gave up 3 bases, with 4 bases separating them. The CDR3 coding sequence is TGTGCCAGCAGCTTGGACGACTACGAGCAGTACTTC. It codes for CASSLDDYEQYF.

This clonotype was picked up many times. This chain joins TRBV20-1 and TRBJ1-5; possibly TRBD1 for D (5 bases). The germline CDR1 and CDR2 sequences are DFQATT and SNEGSKA (reference sequence). Between the trimmed V and J ends, which lost 0 bases and 7 bases, there was a span of 13 bases. The CDR3 is 14 residues long. CDR3 region: CSAREGAKGQPQHF. In DNA form, the CDR3 reads TGCAGTGCTAGAGAAGGGGCCAAGGGACAGCCCCAGCATTTT.